This T cell receptor beta chain was obtained from a study of T cell changes during pregnancy in multiple sclerosis. Libraries were prepared by immunoSEQ multiplex PCR; TCRdb keeps only in-frame clonotypes and omits some of them. The table records 20,000 to 25,000 clones, around 86% of them present only once. The CDR3 loop spans 15 amino acids. Trimming cost V 3 bases and J 3 bases; bases outside gene matches: 0. Germline CDR1 is MRHNA and CDR2 is SNTAGT. Sequences were derived from CD8+ T cells from peripheral blood mononuclear cells, sampled in the first trimester of pregnancy. V and J are TRBV6-4 and TRBJ2-2; 11 nucleotides match TRBD1. The receptor comes from a female donor in good health, enrolled as a control in a pregnancy study. The CDR3 DNA sequence: TGTGCCAGCAGTGAGGGACAGGGGGACACCGGGGAGCTGTTTTTT. It codes for CASSEGQGDTGELFF.